This paragraph covers one T cell receptor (beta chain) sequence. The target antigen is unknown. Per the germline V gene, CDR1 is PRHDT and CDR2 is FYEKMQ (reference sequence). This CDR3 has 13 residues. The ends were cut back, 5 bases at V and 6 bases at J, with 10 bases in the middle. This sample was taken from a study of Tregs in tolerant kidney transplant recipients. Study observations and caveats: Validation in larger populations is needed because few patients were studied. Antigen-driven expansion was suggested because donor-specific Tregs expanded more than all Tregs in tolerant patients.

Thawed PBMCs were rested overnight at 37°C with approximately 190 IU/ml IL-2 before regulatory T cell sorting. Repertoires were generated with immunoSEQ multiplex PCR, while TCRdb's copy carries only in-frame clones and drops some. The sample shows fewer than 100,000 clones, more than 85% of them seen only once. This specimen was Tregs from blood, taken before the transplant. The receptor was isolated from a human donor who received a combined kidney and bone marrow transplant. The J gene is TRBJ2-2, the V gene TRBV13; no clear D. The CDR3 region is CASSTRMPGELFF. Here the CDR3 DNA reads TGTGCCAGCAGCACAAGAATGCCCGGGGAGCTGTTTTTT.